The present T cell receptor (beta chain) was sequenced within a study of blood T cell repertoires in COVID-19. Looked up from germline, CDR1 is LGHNA and CDR2 is YNFKEQ. V lost 4 bases to trimming and J lost 3 bases, with 15 bases between them. This CDR3 is built from 15 residues. This clone was counted once. This table comes from immunoSEQ multiplex PCR, and its TCRdb copy is limited to in-frame clones, with some not included. Here the sample spans some 250,000 clones, around 85% being singletons. The material sequenced was PBMCs or T cells enriched from blood (not recorded which). This receptor was taken from a woman aged 50 to 60 who had recovered from COVID-19. This rearrangement joins TRBV4-2 to TRBJ2-5; D may be TRBD2 (6 bases). The CDR3 is CASSRSEGLKETQYF. In DNA form, the CDR3 reads TGTGCCAGCAGCCGCTCGGAGGGGTTAAAAGAGACCCAGTACTTC.